This TCR beta chain is drawn from a study of T cell responses to AZD1222 COVID-19 vaccine. The CDR3 sequence is 15 residues long. Per germline, CDR1 SQVTM and CDR2 ANQGSEA. Trimming stripped 0 bases from V and 8 bases from J, with 17 bases between. Study-wide results and caveats: White British donors predominated, females outnumbered males, and clonal diversity was possibly underestimated.

Sequencing used immunoSEQ multiplex PCR; TCRdb keeps in-frame clones, though not all of them. The data contain some 120,000 clones, around 94% of them singletons. On this clone itself: Its antigen is currently unknown.

The receptor was derived from an adult who received the AZD1222 COVID-19 vaccine. The specimen comprised peripheral blood, sampled 28 days after the second AZD1222 dose. The rearrangement uses TRBV29-1 and TRBJ2-1, with D perhaps being TRBD1 or TRBD2 (6 bases each). The CDR3 region has the DNA TGCAGCGTTGAAGACGGGGGCCCCGGTGGGTATGAGCAGTTCTTC. Its protein product is CSVEDGGPGGYEQFF.